A selection of T cell receptor beta chains follows, all from one sample in a study of CD8 T cells in ankylosing spondylitis. TCRdb redid the calling of the 5' RACE reads with MiXCR, one entry per CDR3 protein. The sample yields 200,000 to 250,000 distinct CDR3 sequences, approximately 20% seen once. Sequenced input: blood, either unsorted or a sorted T cell fraction (not recorded which). The source is a male donor with ankylosing spondylitis. Each CDR3 is given with its conserved first and last residue. The D gene is left open where the match is weak. Clone size is not always given. Where it is, it says once, few, many or a class for expanded clones.

D gene | clone size | J gene | V gene | CDR3 DNA | CDR3 protein
NA | NA | TRBJ2-1 | TRBV19 | TGTGCCAGTAGCCTCGACAGAAACAATGAGCAGTTCTTC | CASSLDRNNEQFF
NA | few | TRBJ1-6 | TRBV20-1 | TGCAGTGCTAGAGAGTCGGCAGGCGGGAGCTCCTATAATTCACCCCTCCACTTT | CSARESAGGSSYNSPLHF
NA | many | TRBJ2-3 | TRBV29-1 | TGCAGCGCCACCGGGACGGAGTTCACAGATACGCAGTATTTT | CSATGTEFTDTQYF
NA | NA | TRBJ1-5 | TRBV12-5 | TGTGCTAGTGGTTTGATGGGGCAGCCCCAGCATTTT | CASGLMGQPQHF
NA | NA | TRBJ2-7 | TRBV20-1 | TGCAGTGCTAGGGACCTGGCAGGGGGGGCCTACGAGCAGTACTTC | CSARDLAGGAYEQYF
NA | NA | TRBJ2-3 | TRBV14 | TGTGCCAGCAGCAAAAGTCCGGACCCGATAACAGATACGCAGTATTTT | CASSKSPDPITDTQYF
TRBD2 | NA | TRBJ2-1 | TRBV6-4 | TGTGCCAGCTCCGCTAGCGGGAACAATGAGCAGTTCTTC | CASSASGNNEQFF
NA | few | TRBJ2-1 | TRBV30 | TGTGCCTGGACTAGCGTGAGCTCCTACAATGAGCAGTTCTTC | CAWTSVSSYNEQFF
TRBD1 | NA | TRBJ1-2 | TRBV3-1 | TGTGCCAGCAGCCTCATGGGACAGGCCTCCTATGGCTACACCTTC | CASSLMGQASYGYTF
NA | many | TRBJ2-1 | TRBV12-3/TRBV12-4 | TGTGCCAGCAGTTTAGGAGCCACAGTGCAGTTCTTC | CASSLGATVQFF
NA | few | TRBJ1-1 | TRBV5-5 | TGTGCCAGCAGCATCTCCGGGAAGCTGGAAGCTTTCTTT | CASSISGKLEAFF
NA | NA | TRBJ2-1 | TRBV25-1 | TGTGTCAGCAGTGAATTCGGGGGAGAGCAAGGTGAGCAGTTCTTC | CVSSEFGGEQGEQFF
TRBD2 | few | TRBJ2-1 | TRBV12-3/TRBV12-4 | TGTGCCAGCAGTTTCGGGCCGGGGGGAGTCAATGAGCAGTTCTTC | CASSFGPGGVNEQFF